This T cell receptor (beta chain) was captured in a study of T cell responses to AZD1222 COVID-19 vaccine. Study-wide points: At 160-218 and 743-854, vaccine-associated CD4 TCRs were dominant, and they spanned spike.

Sequencing used immunoSEQ multiplex PCR; TCRdb keeps in-frame clones, though not all of them. The profile shows roughly 96,000 clones, 75% to 90% of them singletons. Note on this clone: The antigen is not known.

The sequence was obtained from an adult in good health. Sequenced material: peripheral blood, taken on day 0 of AZD1222 vaccination.

Here the CDR3 reads CASSPPGVGRDSYEQYF. The CDR3 DNA is TGTGCCAGCAGTCCCCCCGGTGTCGGGAGGGACTCCTACGAGCAGTACTTC. V is TRBV6-2 or TRBV6-3 and J is TRBJ2-7; TRBD2 matches at 8 bases. The ends lost 5 bases at V and 0 bases at J; junction bases unmatched: 12. Germline loops: CDR1 MNHEY, CDR2 SVGEGT. CDR3 size: 17 residues.